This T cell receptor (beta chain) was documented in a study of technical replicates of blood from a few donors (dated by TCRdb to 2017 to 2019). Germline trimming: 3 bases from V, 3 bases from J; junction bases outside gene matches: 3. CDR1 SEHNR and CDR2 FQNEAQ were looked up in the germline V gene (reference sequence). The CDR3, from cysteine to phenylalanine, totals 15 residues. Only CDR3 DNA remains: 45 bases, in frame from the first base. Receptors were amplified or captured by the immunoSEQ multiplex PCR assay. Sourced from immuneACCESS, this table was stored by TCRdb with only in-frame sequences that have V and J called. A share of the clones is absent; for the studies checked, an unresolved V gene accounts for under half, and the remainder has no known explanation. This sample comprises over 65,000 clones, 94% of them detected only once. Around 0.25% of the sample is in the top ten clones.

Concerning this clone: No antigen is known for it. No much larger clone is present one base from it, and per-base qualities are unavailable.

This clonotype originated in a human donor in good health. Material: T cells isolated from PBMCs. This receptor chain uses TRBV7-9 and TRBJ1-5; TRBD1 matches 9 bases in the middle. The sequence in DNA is TGTGCCAGCAGCTTGGGGACAGGGAACAATCAGCCCCAGCATTTT. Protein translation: CASSLGTGNNQPQHF.